The 31 T cell receptor beta chains below were found in one sample sequenced in a study of T cell changes during pregnancy in multiple sclerosis. The protocol was immunoSEQ multiplex PCR, while the TCRdb copy is restricted to in-frame clones and leaves out a portion. The table includes more than 40,000 clones, around 94% detected once. Sequences were derived from CD4+ T cells from peripheral blood mononuclear cells, sampled in the second trimester of pregnancy. The receptors were gathered from a female donor with multiple sclerosis, enrolled in a pregnancy study.

The J gene is TRBJ2-7, the V gene TRBV7-3, with a tentative D call TRBD2 (5 bases). This CDR3 spans 14 amino acids. With 7 bases removed from V and 0 bases from J, the gap between germline ends came to 13 bases. CDR1 and CDR2 from the germline V gene are SGHTA and FQGTGA. The CDR3: CASNPLATSYEQYF. The CDR3 DNA is TGTGCCAGCAACCCTCTAGCAACCTCCTACGAGCAGTACTTC.

This clone came up once. V and J are TRBV5-1 and TRBJ2-5; 10 bases are shared with TRBD2. Germline trimming cut 2 bases from V and 3 bases from J; bases unmatched to any gene: 7. This CDR3 has 16 amino acids. The germline gives CDR1 SGHRS, CDR2 YFSETQ. The CDR3 DNA reads TGCGCCAGCAGCTTCAGGAGCGGGGGGGCCGAAGAGACCCAGTACTTC. It is translated as CASSFRSGGAEETQYF.

This clone was picked up one time. J is TRBJ1-4 and V is TRBV19; D not resolved. Trimming pared 4 bases from V and 5 bases from J, leaving 14 bases between. The length of the CDR3 is 15 residues. CDR1 and CDR2 (germline): LNHDA, SQIVND (reference sequence). CDR3 bases: TGTGCCAGTAGTAGGGTCGCGGGCGTGAATGAAAAACTGTTTTTT. Its protein is CASSRVAGVNEKLFF.

The chain employs TRBV7-9 and TRBJ1-2, with 7 bases lining up with TRBD1. The CDR3 has 13 amino acids. V was clipped by 5 bases and J by 8 bases; unmatched bases: 8. CDR1 is SEHNR, CDR2 FQNEAQ, per germline (reference sequence). CDR3 DNA: TGTGCCAGCAGCCGAGACAGGGTGGGGGGCTACACCTTC. Translating gives CASSRDRVGGYTF.

The rearrangement joins TRBV19 to TRBJ2-1; 14 bases are shared with TRBD2. The CDR3 length is 13 residues. CDR1 LNHDA and CDR2 SQIVND come from the germline V gene (reference sequence). Unmatched junction bases numbered 4, after V lost 3 bases and J lost 15 bases. DNA for the CDR3: TGTGCCAGTAGTATGGGACTAGCGGGGGAGTGGTTCTTC. Translated, it gives CASSMGLAGEWFF.

The V call is TRBV5-1, the J call TRBJ1-4; D gene uncertain. This CDR3 has 15 residues. The V and J ends lost 4 bases and 4 bases respectively, with 14 bases between them. Per the germline V gene, CDR1 is SGHRS and CDR2 is YFSETQ. For the CDR3, the DNA is TGCGCCAGCAGCCCTCTCACGGGGAGTAATGAAAAACTGTTTTTT. It codes for CASSPLTGSNEKLFF.

This clone was recorded once. The gene calls are TRBV7-2 and TRBJ2-1; the D gene is possibly TRBD1 (6 bases). The CDR3 sequence is 13 residues long. Germline CDR1 is SGHTA and CDR2 is FQGNSA. V shed 4 bases and J shed 7 bases, with 11 bases lying between them. The CDR3 here is CASSSGVENEQFF. The CDR3 DNA follows: TGTGCCAGCAGCTCAGGGGTGGAAAATGAGCAGTTCTTC. The variable domain in full, completed from reference TRBV7-2 and TRBJ2-1, reads GAGVSQSPSNKVTEKGKDVELRCDPISGHTALYWYRQSLGQGLEFLIYFQGNSAPDKSGLPSDRFSAERTGGSVSTLTIQRTQQEDSAVYLCASSSGVENEQFFGPGTRLTVL.

A word on this clone: One end of the junction fails to match germline, which may point to a read error. This sequence joins TRBV5-8 and TRBJ1-4; TRBD1 is a possible D gene (6 bases). This CDR3 region has 11 residues. CDR1 is SGHTS, CDR2 YDEGEE, per germline. CDR3 nucleotides: TGTGCCAGCAGCGAGATTGGGGACATGATTTTT. As protein: CASSEIGDMIF.

This rearrangement joins TRBV5-6 to TRBJ1-2; D is possibly TRBD1 (5 bases). The CDR3 extends over 15 amino acids. CDR1 and CDR2 from the germline V gene are SGHDT and YYEEEE. V was cut by 1 base and J by 4 bases, with 14 bases left in between. The CDR3 DNA is TGTGCCAGCAGCTTGCTGGGGGGAGGCCTCTATGGCTACACCTTC. Residues: CASSLLGGGLYGYTF.

V usage is TRBV15 and J usage is TRBJ2-7; D possibly corresponds to TRBD2 (5 bases). This CDR3 has 13 residues. V was pared by 1 base and J by 6 bases, with 10 bases between. The germline V gene encodes CDR1 LNHNV and CDR2 YYDKDF (reference sequence). The CDR3 bases are TGTGCCACCAGCAGAGGTCGGGATTTCGAGCAGTACTTC. It is translated as CATSRGRDFEQYF.

CDR3 sequence reads: CASSQDERRGDTEAFF. The CDR3 nucleotides read TGTGCCAGCAGCCAAGACGAGAGAAGGGGTGACACTGAAGCTTTCTTT. The chain has TRBV14 and TRBJ1-1; tentative D call: TRBD1 (5 bases). Deletions cut 0 bases from V and 3 bases from J, with 14 bases between. The CDR3 is 16 amino acids. Germline values: CDR1 SGHDN, CDR2 FVKESK.

This chain uses TRBV18 with TRBJ1-5; tentatively, D is TRBD1 (5 bases). The V gene's germline CDR1 is KGHSH and CDR2 LQKENI. Trimming removed 6 bases at V and 4 bases at J, with 13 bases between. The CDR3 has 14 amino acids. The CDR3 sequence is CASSQQQGNQPQHF. Here the CDR3 DNA reads TGTGCCAGCTCCCAACAGCAGGGAAATCAGCCCCAGCATTTT.

The chain recombines TRBV4-2 with TRBJ2-5; a possible D gene is TRBD1 (5 bases). The length of the CDR3 is 15 residues. The germline gives CDR1 LGHNA, CDR2 YNFKEQ. V shed 3 bases and J shed 2 bases, with 13 bases lying between them. CDR3 sequence: CASSHELGPQETQYF. CDR3 sequence (DNA): TGTGCCAGCAGCCATGAGTTGGGGCCTCAAGAGACCCAGTACTTC.

This chain connects TRBV6-4 to TRBJ2-7; D possibly corresponds to TRBD1 (6 bases). Germline CDR1 reads MRHNA; CDR2 reads SNTAGT. This CDR3 is 13 amino acids long. Between the trimmed V and J ends, which lost 4 bases and 6 bases, there was a span of 13 bases. The CDR3 nucleotides are TGTGCCAGCAGTGTTAAACAGGGTACCGAGCAGTACTTC. Its translation: CASSVKQGTEQYF.

This clone has only one observation. The chain is built from TRBV7-6 and TRBJ1-3, with 7 bases aligning to TRBD1. The germline V gene encodes CDR1 SGHVS and CDR2 FNYEAQ. Losses at the gene ends were 1 base for V and 3 bases for J; bases not matched to a gene: 15. The CDR3 is 19 amino acids. CDR3 loop: CASSLVIAWTGDHGNTIYF. CDR3 sequence (DNA): TGTGCCAGCAGCTTAGTAATCGCTTGGACAGGCGACCATGGAAACACCATATATTTT.

This chain connects TRBV7-2 to TRBJ2-5; 11 nucleotides line up with TRBD2. Germline V lookup: CDR1 SGHTA, CDR2 FQGNSA. The CDR3 loop spans 17 amino acids. J gave up 6 bases and V 1 base, and 10 bases lay outside the gene matches. CDR3 in amino acids: CASSLVIAGGQGKTQYF. For the CDR3, the DNA is TGTGCCAGCAGCTTAGTGATAGCGGGGGGGCAGGGAAAGACCCAGTACTTC.

This clone has a handful of counts. The gene calls are TRBV29-1 and TRBJ1-1; TRBD1 agrees at 8 bases. Looked up from germline, CDR1 is SQVTM and CDR2 is ANQGSEA. CDR3 size: 13 residues. V shed 7 bases, J shed 3 bases, and the junction held 7 bases outside the gene matches. CDR3 sequence (DNA): TGCAGCGCCGGACAGGGCGGCCACACTGAAGCTTTCTTT. Its protein is CSAGQGGHTEAFF.

V usage is TRBV4-3 and J usage is TRBJ1-1, with D tentatively TRBD1 (5 bases). Germline V lookup: CDR1 LGHNA, CDR2 YSLEER. Trimming took off 6 bases at V and 1 base at J, with 9 bases between the two ends. The CDR3 has 13 residues. The CDR3 region has the DNA TGCGCCAGCAGGAGTCAGGGGAACACTGAAGCTTTCTTT. It yields the protein CASRSQGNTEAFF.

The genes are TRBV4-2 and TRBJ2-1; 9 bases are a match to TRBD1. Germline CDR1 and CDR2: LGHNA and YNFKEQ. Trimming took 1 base from V and 4 from J; bases not matched to a gene: 5. The CDR3 contains 16 residues. The CDR3 loop reads CASSQGTGTGYNEQFF. In DNA, the CDR3 is TGTGCCAGCAGCCAAGGGACCGGGACAGGGTACAATGAGCAGTTCTTC.

The chain uses TRBV6-5 and TRBJ1-1, with a tentative D call TRBD1 (5 bases). Germline V gene sequence: CDR1 MNHEY, CDR2 SVGAGI. V was clipped by 8 bases and J by 4 bases, with 11 bases between them. This CDR3 contains 12 residues. This CDR3 is CASGGRGTEAFF. The CDR3 DNA reads TGTGCCAGCGGCGGTAGGGGCACTGAAGCTTTCTTT.

The genes are TRBV9 and TRBJ1-6, with D perhaps TRBD1 (5 bases). Trimming took off 0 bases at V and 7 bases at J, with 11 bases between the two ends. The length of the CDR3 is 15 residues. CDR1 and CDR2 from the germline V gene are SGDLS and YYNGEE. The CDR3 sequence is CASSVAGMINSPLHF. In DNA, the CDR3 is TGTGCCAGCAGCGTAGCAGGGATGATAAATTCACCCCTCCACTTT.

The J gene is TRBJ2-7, the V gene TRBV20-1, with unresolved D. Germline CDR1 and CDR2: DFQATT and SNEGSKA (reference sequence). Between the trimmed V and J ends, which lost 6 bases and 0 bases, there was a span of 6 bases. The CDR3 is 11 amino acids. The CDR3 sequence: CSASSSYEQYF. CDR3 DNA: TGCAGTGCAAGTAGCTCCTACGAGCAGTACTTC.

This clone was seen once. DNA of the CDR3: TGTGCCAGCAGCCCTGGAGGGGGGGTACAAGCTTTCTTT. Translation gives CASSPGGGVQAFF. The chain employs TRBV5-4 and TRBJ1-1; TRBD1 is a possible D gene (6 bases). CDR3 length: 13 amino acids. Trimming removed 4 bases from V and 9 bases from J, with 16 bases in between. The V gene's germline CDR1 is SGHNT and CDR2 YYREEE (reference sequence).

The chain joins TRBV9 to TRBJ2-1; 9 nucleotides align to TRBD2. The CDR3 is 17 amino acids. Germline loops: CDR1 SGDLS, CDR2 YYNGEE. The V gene end was trimmed by 0 bases and the J gene end by 3 bases; junction bases not matched to a gene: 7. CDR3 bases: TGTGCCAGCAGCGTAGATGGGGGGACTAGCCTCTACAATGAGCAGTTCTTC. It codes for CASSVDGGTSLYNEQFF.

This sequence joins TRBV11-2 and TRBJ1-4, with TRBD1 identical over 9 bases. Germline CDR1 reads SGHAT; CDR2 reads FQNNGV. The trim removed 2 bases at V and 5 bases at J, leaving 6 bases unmatched. The CDR3 is made up of 16 amino acids. This CDR3 is CASSLIRGQGNEKLFF. The CDR3 DNA reads TGTGCCAGCAGCTTAATCCGGGGACAGGGAAATGAAAAACTGTTTTTT.

This clone was seen a single time. CDR3 protein: CASSIMGERWSEGGYTF. The DNA of the CDR3 is TGTGCCAGTAGTATAATGGGTGAGAGGTGGTCAGAGGGCGGCTACACCTTC. The chain links TRBV19 to TRBJ1-2; no clear D. Germline V gene sequence: CDR1 LNHDA, CDR2 SQIVND (reference sequence). The CDR3 totals 17 residues. The ends were cut back, 2 bases at V and 8 bases at J, with 24 bases in the middle. Filled out from reference TRBV19 and TRBJ1-2, the complete variable domain reads DGGITQSPKYLFRKEGQNVTLSCEQNLNHDAMYWYRQDPGQGLRLIYYSQIVNDFQKGDIAEGYSVSREKKESFPLTVTSAQKNPTAFYLCASSIMGERWSEGGYTFGSGTRLTVV.

The chain combines TRBV15 with TRBJ2-1, with 12 bases aligning to TRBD2. Germline loops: CDR1 LNHNV, CDR2 YYDKDF (reference sequence). This CDR3 has 17 residues. V trimming: 6 bases; J trimming: 0 bases; junction bases outside the gene matches: 6. This CDR3 is CATRFTSGGSSYNEQFF. CDR3 bases: TGTGCCACCAGATTCACTAGCGGGGGGAGCTCCTACAATGAGCAGTTCTTC. Looking up the rest from reference TRBV15 and TRBJ2-1 gives the full variable domain: DAMVIQNPRYQVTQFGKPVTLSCSQTLNHNVMYWYQQKSSQAPKLLFHYYDKDFNNEADTPDNFQSRRPNTSFCFLDIRSPGLGDTAMYLCATRFTSGGSSYNEQFFGPGTRLTVL.

The chain combines TRBV12-1 with TRBJ1-4; the table gives TRBD1 as D, unverified against the DNA. TRBV12-1 is a known pseudogene. This CDR3 is 15 amino acids long. CDR3 in DNA: TGTGCCAGCAGCTCACCTGACAGGGGGTTCTGTAAACTGTTTTTT. Its protein product is CASSSPDRGFCKLFF.

This chain connects TRBV5-4 to TRBJ1-2, with D perhaps TRBD1 (6 bases). The CDR3 sequence is 12 residues long. Trimming took 4 bases from V and 8 from J, leaving 12 bases between them. From germline, CDR1 is SGHNT and CDR2 YYREEE (reference sequence). The DNA for the CDR3 is TGTGCCAGCAGCCTACAGGGAGACGGCTACACCTTC. Translated: CASSLQGDGYTF.

This rearrangement joins TRBV7-9 to TRBJ2-2; 9 bases fit TRBD1. Germline V lookup: CDR1 SEHNR, CDR2 FQNEAQ (reference sequence). J lost 2 bases, V lost 8 bases, and 3 bases had no gene match. The CDR3 has 14 amino acids. CDR3: CASSTGGNTGELFF. The CDR3 nucleotides read TGTGCCAGCTCGACAGGGGGAAACACCGGGGAGCTGTTTTTT.

The V and J genes are TRBV10-3 and TRBJ2-7, with a possible D match to TRBD2 (6 bases). V lost 2 bases and J lost 6, with 8 bases in between. CDR3 length: 12 amino acids. Per the germline V gene, CDR1 is ENHRY and CDR2 is SYGVKD. In DNA form, the CDR3 reads TGTGCCATCAGTGAGGCGGGGAGCGAGCAGTACTTC. It codes for CAISEAGSEQYF.